This T cell receptor (beta chain) was documented in a study of T-cell memory formation after mild COVID-19 (dated by TCRdb to 2020 to 2022). For context, the study as a whole: Most TCR sequence clusters were specific to one of the two donors. In a couple of donors, T-cell clones that expanded and contracted after mild COVID-19 were tracked by sequencing TCRalpha and TCRbeta repertoires over time. Two young, previously healthy adult volunteers made up the cohort, one male and one female. The research as a whole found: The study covered only a couple of mild cases, and larger cohorts including severe cases with pre-infection samples were considered necessary. Contracting CD4+ clones were located mainly in the CM and EM memory subsets, whereas CD8+ clones were found to be enriched in EMRA. SARS-CoV-2 specificity of the second-wave clones peaking on day 37 was not confirmed. Some responding clones were found in pre-infection memory, which suggests that pre-existing cross-reactive memory T cells took part in the SARS-CoV-2 response. From day 15 to 85, contracting clones showed balanced CD4/CD8 phenotypes, whereas a second wave of clones that expanded from day 15 to 37 leaned towards CD4+.

The listed sequencing device is Illumina NovaSeq 6000. Using 5'RACE with constant-segment primers, TCRalpha and TCRbeta cDNA libraries were constructed, with sample barcodes and unique molecular identifiers added in the process. RNA was extracted from every sample with Trizol reagent. Amplification of the libraries took two PCR steps, and the second step added a second sample barcode plus Illumina TruSeq adapters. Sequencing of libraries was performed on an Illumina NovaSeq with 2 x 150 bp paired-end reads. For the original study's pipeline: The reads were demultiplexed and collapsed into UMI-guided consensus sequences using migec v1.2.7. Using mixcr v2.1.11, the UMI consensuses were aligned to TRA and TRB V and J templates and assembled into clonotypes. Expanded or contracted clonotypes were those called significant by both edgeR and NoisET, with noise models trained on biological replicates. For edgeR calls, a false discovery rate-adjusted p below 0.01 and a log2 fold-change threshold of 1 were applied. As an exploratory analysis of dynamics, max-normalized trajectories of the 1000 most abundant clonotypes were examined with PCA combined with hierarchical clustering. Each responding clone was given a CD4 or CD8 phenotype based on the CD4+ and CD8+ repertoires, which had been sequenced separately. TCRdb reprocessed the public reads (quality trimming at Q25 with fastp, clone calling with MiXCR) and kept in-frame beta chains. Merged by CDR3 protein, the rows form single entries marked with the most common genes and DNA. The V and J calls and clone size are TCRdb's, not the authors'. For this sample there are hundreds of thousands of distinct CDR3 sequences; less than 20% appear just once. 20% to 25% of the sample is held by the ten biggest clonotypes.

Note on this clonotype: Its antigen remains unidentified. No base-level quality is on record; no much larger clone is a single base apart.

CDR1 and CDR2 are drawn from the germline V gene: WSHSY, SAAADI. The CDR3, from cysteine to phenylalanine, totals 13 residues. The read is trimmed to its CDR3 DNA, 39 bases read in frame from base 1. Trimming costs V 0 bases and J 14 bases, and their ends lie 14 bases apart. Ficoll-Paque density gradient centrifugation was the method used to isolate PBMCs. The rearrangement combines TRBV10-2 with TRBJ2-1, with an unclear D gene assignment. This TCR was sampled from a young man who had mild COVID-19 (a few samples of this study predate the infection). The sample titles of this study are shuffled in the database, so cell type and time point are left out; the donor was told from shared clones. Sequenced: PBMCs or a T cell subset sorted from them (not recorded which). The CDR3 has the sequence CASSESGNAREFF. The DNA reads TGCGCCAGCAGTGAGTCTGGGAACGCTCGGGAGTTCTTC.